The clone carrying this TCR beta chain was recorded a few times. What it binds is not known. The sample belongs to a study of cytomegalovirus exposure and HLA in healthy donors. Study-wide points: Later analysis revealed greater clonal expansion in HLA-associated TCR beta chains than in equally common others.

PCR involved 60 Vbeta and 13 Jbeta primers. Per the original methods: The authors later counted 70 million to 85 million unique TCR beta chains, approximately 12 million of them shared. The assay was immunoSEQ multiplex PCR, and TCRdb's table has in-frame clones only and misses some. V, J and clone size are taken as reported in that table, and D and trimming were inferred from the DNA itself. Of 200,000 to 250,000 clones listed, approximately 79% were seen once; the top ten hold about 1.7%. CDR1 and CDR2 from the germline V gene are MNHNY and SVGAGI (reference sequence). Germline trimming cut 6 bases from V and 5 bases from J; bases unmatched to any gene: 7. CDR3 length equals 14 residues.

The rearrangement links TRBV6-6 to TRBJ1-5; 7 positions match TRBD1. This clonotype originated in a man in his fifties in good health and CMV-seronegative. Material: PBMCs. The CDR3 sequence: CASRRQGADQPQHF. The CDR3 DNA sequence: TGTGCCAGCAGACGACAGGGAGCCGATCAGCCCCAGCATTTT.